These T cell receptor beta chains were read from a single sample in a study of regulatory T cells in long-lasting Graves disease. TCRdb re-analysed the multiplex PCR reads in MiXCR, keeping a single row per CDR3 protein. The table lists roughly 450,000 distinct CDR3 sequences, less than 25% of them singletons. The source material was peripheral blood mononuclear cells (PBMCs), sampled when the disease was refractory, from a patient treated with antithyroid drugs. The receptors were gathered from a female donor with Graves disease. Both conserved end residues are part of each CDR3. D genes are given only for firm matches. Where a row states a size, it is once, few, many or the class of an expanded clone; other rows omit it.

j_gene,d_gene,abundance,v_gene,CDR3aa,CDR3nt
TRBJ2-2,.,few,TRBV27,CASSASSFYTGELFF,TGTGCCAGCAGTGCGTCTAGTTTCTACACCGGGGAGCTGTTTTTT
TRBJ2-7,TRBD1,many,TRBV6-1,CATHSGTAAYEQYF,TGTGCCACCCACTCCGGGACAGCGGCCTACGAGCAGTACTTC
TRBJ2-7,.,few,TRBV9,CASSVAAQGSGEQYF,TGTGCCAGCAGCGTAGCAGCACAGGGCTCAGGCGAGCAGTACTTC
TRBJ2-5,.,few,TRBV28,CASSLKETRYF,TGTGCCAGCAGTCTCAAAGAGACCCGGTACTTC
TRBJ2-5,TRBD1,many,TRBV12-3/TRBV12-4,CASSYSGTGGGRGRWETQYF,TGTGCCAGCAGTTATTCCGGGACAGGGGGCGGAAGAGGCCGTTGGGAGACCCAGTACTTC
TRBJ1-2,.,many,TRBV7-9,CASSLAVDSSGYTF,TGTGCCAGCAGCTTAGCGGTAGACAGTAGTGGCTACACCTTC
TRBJ1-2,TRBD1,few,TRBV6-1,CASRGTGDNYGYTF,TGTGCCAGCAGAGGGACAGGGGATAACTATGGCTACACCTTC
TRBJ1-1,.,few,TRBV20-1,CSASSLWVTEAFF,TGCAGTGCTAGCTCCCTGTGGGTGACCGAAGCTTTCTTT
TRBJ2-5,TRBD1,.,TRBV7-9,CASSFGPGQGVETQYF,TGTGCCAGCAGCTTCGGGCCCGGACAGGGAGTCGAGACCCAGTACTTC
TRBJ2-4,TRBD2,few,TRBV20-1,CSAVGLAVSKNIQYF,TGCAGTGCTGTAGGACTAGCGGTATCCAAAAACATTCAGTACTTC
TRBJ2-7,TRBD2,many,TRBV28,CASSPPGTSGRVFSYEQYF,TGTGCCAGCAGTCCCCCCGGGACTAGCGGGAGGGTGTTTTCCTACGAGCAGTACTTC
TRBJ2-5,TRBD2,many,TRBV4-1,CASSQVLAGQETQYF,TGCGCCAGCAGCCAAGTTCTAGCGGGACAAGAGACCCAGTACTTC
TRBJ2-2,.,many,TRBV12-3/TRBV12-4,CASSPSGPHGTGELFF,TGTGCCAGCAGTCCAAGCGGGCCTCACGGCACCGGGGAGCTGTTTTTT
TRBJ2-6,.,few,TRBV18,CATEGSGANVLTF,TGTGCCACCGAGGGATCTGGGGCCAACGTCCTGACTTTC
TRBJ1-1,.,many,TRBV29-1,CSVGLAAEAFF,TGCAGCGTTGGTCTAGCCGCTGAAGCTTTCTTT
TRBJ1-5,TRBD1,many,TRBV28,CASSPLEGDRQPQHF,TGTGCCAGCAGTCCCCTAGAGGGGGACAGACAGCCCCAGCATTTT
TRBJ2-2,.,few,TRBV11-2,CASGGWNTGELFF,TGTGCCAGCGGGGGCTGGAACACCGGGGAGCTGTTTTTT
TRBJ2-5,TRBD2,many,TRBV28,CASSLVLAGEETQYF,TGTGCCAGCAGTTTGGTCCTAGCGGGGGAAGAGACCCAGTACTTC